The 10 T cell receptor beta chains below come from one sample, sequenced in a study of technical replicates of blood from several donors. Measured with immunoSEQ multiplex PCR; TCRdb has only the in-frame clones, and not every one. Here the sample spans 87,000 or so clones, more than 85% being singletons. Sequencing was carried out using T cells isolated from PBMCs. Receptors originate from a human donor in good health.

The count of this clone is one. The V call is TRBV6-6, the J call TRBJ1-5; D is perhaps TRBD1 (5 bases). CDR1 is MNHNY, CDR2 SVGAGI, per germline (reference sequence). Trimming pared 9 bases from V and 6 bases from J, leaving 15 bases between. The CDR3 loop spans 13 amino acids. The CDR3 reads CASTGAHTQPQHF. The CDR3 nucleotides are TGTGCCAGTACAGGAGCCCATACTCAGCCCCAGCATTTT.

The chain has TRBV10-2 and TRBJ2-3; TRBD2 is a possible D gene (5 bases). This CDR3 has 14 amino acids. With 0 bases removed from V and 5 bases from J, the gap between germline ends came to 9 bases. The V gene's germline CDR1 is WSHSY and CDR2 SAAADI. The CDR3 bases are TGCGCCAGCAGTGAGTCACCGGGGATAGATACGCAGTATTTT. It is translated as CASSESPGIDTQYF.

Here the CDR3 reads CAWSRQTIATNEKLFF. The CDR3 DNA reads TGTGCCTGGAGTCGACAGACGATTGCAACTAATGAAAAACTGTTTTTT. V gene TRBV30 combines with J gene TRBJ1-4; possible D gene TRBD1, 5 bases. V lost 2 bases and J lost 0, with 13 bases in between. Germline loops: CDR1 GTSNPN, CDR2 SVGIG (reference sequence). This CDR3 spans 16 amino acids.

The CDR3 coding sequence is TGTGCCTGGAGTGTACGACTAGACGCCGAGCAGTACTTC. Translated, it gives CAWSVRLDAEQYF. This chain uses TRBV30 with TRBJ2-7, with D tentatively TRBD2 (6 bases). The CDR3 sequence is 13 residues long. Germline loops: CDR1 GTSNPN, CDR2 SVGIG (reference sequence). With 0 bases removed from V and 6 bases from J, the gap between germline ends came to 12 bases.

The chain links TRBV6-1 to TRBJ1-1; no definite D call. The CDR3 loop spans 11 amino acids. Germline values: CDR1 MNHNS, CDR2 SASEGT. Trimming removed 9 bases at V and 11 bases at J, with 16 bases between. The CDR3 spells CASIQSGIAFF. In nucleotides, the CDR3 is TGTGCCAGTATACAGTCGGGGATTGCTTTCTTT.

This sequence joins TRBV2 and TRBJ2-7; 8 nucleotides line up with TRBD2. With V trimmed by 7 bases and J by 5 bases, 10 bases remained unmatched. Germline V gene sequence: CDR1 SNHLY, CDR2 FYNNEI. The length of the CDR3 is 14 residues. CDR3 DNA: TGTGCCAGCATTCGGGTAGCGGGACTCGACGAGCAGTACTTC. Amino acids: CASIRVAGLDEQYF.

The chain employs TRBV19 and TRBJ2-3; maybe TRBD2 (6 bases). V was shortened by 3 bases and J by 4 bases, with 14 bases between the two germline ends. This CDR3 region has 15 residues. CDR1 is LNHDA and CDR2 is SQIVND in the germline V gene (reference sequence). CDR3 protein: CASSIWGREADTQYF. The CDR3 coding sequence is TGTGCCAGTAGTATTTGGGGCAGGGAGGCAGATACGCAGTATTTT.

The V call is TRBV19, the J call TRBJ2-3; the D gene is possibly TRBD1 (5 bases). V gave up 4 bases and J gave up 3 bases, with 20 bases separating them. From germline, CDR1 is LNHDA and CDR2 SQIVND (reference sequence). This CDR3 spans 17 amino acids. This CDR3 is CASSTPTQGLRTDTQYF. Written as DNA, the CDR3 is TGTGCCAGTAGTACCCCAACCCAGGGTCTAAGGACAGATACGCAGTATTTT.

This clone was picked up one time. DNA of the CDR3: TGTGCCAGCAGTACAGCCTACCTTGAAGCTTTCTTT. The encoded protein is CASSTAYLEAFF. The chain carries TRBV28 and TRBJ1-1; D is uncertain. This CDR3 contains 12 residues. Germline V gene sequence: CDR1 MDHEN, CDR2 SYDVKM. V lost 5 bases to trimming and J lost 7 bases, with 11 bases between them.

V gene TRBV7-2 combines with J gene TRBJ2-1, with a tentative D call TRBD2 (6 bases). The CDR3 consists of 13 residues. Trimming left V 5 bases short and J 9 bases short, with 14 bases between. CDR1 SGHTA and CDR2 FQGNSA come from the germline V gene. The CDR3, as DNA: TGTGCCAGCAGCGTGGGTCAGGGAGGTGAGCAGTTCTTC. It codes for CASSVGQGGEQFF.